One and the same sample provided the 22 T cell receptor beta chains below, sequenced in a study of blood T cell repertoires in COVID-19. Using immunoSEQ multiplex PCR, the repertoire was profiled, and TCRdb retains in-frame clones only, with some absent. The table shows about 170,000 clones, with 82% occurring only once. The specimen was peripheral blood. The receptors shown here come from a woman in her thirties or forties with COVID-19, enrolled during active disease.

The chain uses TRBV5-4 and TRBJ2-1; TRBD2 matches 12 bases. Germline CDR1 and CDR2: SGHNT and YYREEE (reference sequence). The ends lost 8 bases at V and 5 bases at J; junction bases unmatched: 2. The CDR3 totals 13 residues. In nucleotides, the CDR3 is TGTGCCAGTTCTAGCGGGAGGGACAATGAGCAGTTCTTC. Its protein is CASSSGRDNEQFF. The complete variable domain, with remaining parts taken from reference TRBV5-4 and TRBJ2-1, reads ETGVTQSPTHLIKTRGQQVTLRCSSQSGHNTVSWYQQALGQGPQFIFQYYREEENGRGNFPPRFSGLQFPNYSSELNVNALELDDSALYLCASSSGRDNEQFFGPGTRLTVL.

This rearrangement joins TRBV11-2 to TRBJ2-1; TRBD2 might be the D (6 bases). Per the germline V gene, CDR1 is SGHAT and CDR2 is FQNNGV. This CDR3 comprises 14 residues. Trimming removed 5 bases from V and 3 bases from J, with 11 bases in between. DNA for the CDR3: TGTGCCAGCAGCATTACCGGGAGCTACAATGAGCAGTTCTTC. Encoded protein: CASSITGSYNEQFF.

This chain uses TRBV6-1 with TRBJ1-1; D possibly corresponds to TRBD1 (5 bases). The CDR3 has 15 amino acids. Trimming cost V 3 bases and J 1 base, with 12 bases left between them. Germline V CDR1 and CDR2: MNHNS, SASEGT. The CDR3 DNA is TGTGCCAGCAGTGATTCGGGACTTCCGAACACTGAAGCTTTCTTT. This sequence encodes CASSDSGLPNTEAFF.

V is TRBV19 and J is TRBJ1-5, with D possibly being TRBD1 (5 bases). There are 13 residues in the CDR3. CDR1 and CDR2 (germline): LNHDA, SQIVND (reference sequence). The V end was cut by 9 bases, the J end by 4 bases, with 13 bases between. This CDR3 is CASRDSGNQPQHF. CDR3 nucleotide sequence: TGTGCCAGCCGGGACTCGGGGAATCAGCCCCAGCATTTT.

The chain recombines TRBV30 with TRBJ2-2, with TRBD1 as a possible D gene (7 bases). CDR1 GTSNPN and CDR2 SVGIG come from the germline V gene (reference sequence). Trimming took 0 bases from V and 4 from J, leaving 15 bases between them. The CDR3 has 16 residues. The CDR3 reads CAWSVSAGGPTGELFF. Here the CDR3 DNA reads TGTGCCTGGAGTGTATCCGCAGGGGGGCCCACCGGGGAGCTGTTTTTT.

J is TRBJ1-1 and V is TRBV2; the D gene is possibly TRBD1 (5 bases). Looked up from germline, CDR1 is SNHLY and CDR2 is FYNNEI. Trimming pared 10 bases from V and 0 bases from J, leaving 15 bases between. This CDR3 has 14 residues. CDR3 amino acids: CAILQGTMNTEAFF. CDR3 nucleotides: TGTGCCATCCTCCAGGGAACGATGAACACTGAAGCTTTCTTT.

The chain is built from TRBV3-1 (or the pseudogene TRBV3-2) and TRBJ1-2; D not resolved. Germline CDR1 is LGHDT and CDR2 is YNNKEL (reference sequence). This CDR3 has 13 amino acids. V lost 4 bases and J lost 5, with 11 bases in between. The CDR3 reads CASSPGSQYGYTF. The CDR3 bases are TGTGCCAGCAGCCCGGGATCCCAGTATGGCTACACCTTC.

This chain links TRBV4-2 with TRBJ2-1, with unresolved D. Germline V lookup: CDR1 LGHNA, CDR2 YNFKEQ. V shed 2 bases and J shed 0 bases, with 11 bases lying between them. This CDR3 comprises 16 residues. This CDR3 reads CASSQSRESSYNEQFF. In nucleotides, the CDR3 is TGTGCCAGCAGCCAATCGCGAGAGTCCTCCTACAATGAGCAGTTCTTC.

In this sample, this clone turned up once. This chain joins TRBV6-1 and TRBJ2-5; D perhaps matches TRBD1 (6 bases). V was shortened by 0 bases and J by 4 bases, with 12 bases between the two germline ends. This CDR3 has 15 amino acids. Germline V CDR1 and CDR2: MNHNS, SASEGT. The CDR3: CASSEAGGRGETQYF. CDR3 nucleotide sequence: TGTGCCAGCAGTGAAGCTGGGGGCAGGGGAGAGACCCAGTACTTC.

This clone was seen just once. CDR3 coding DNA: TGTGCCAACTCGAGAGGGGGGACAGGGTCCGTCGAGCAGTACTTC. It encodes CANSRGGTGSVEQYF. The chain combines TRBV2 with TRBJ2-7; 9 nucleotides match TRBD1. With V trimmed by 10 bases and J by 6 bases, 16 bases remained unmatched. The CDR3 runs to 15 residues. CDR1 and CDR2 from the germline V gene are SNHLY and FYNNEI.

The J gene is TRBJ2-1, the V gene TRBV7-8, with unresolved D. This CDR3 is built from 15 residues. V gave up 0 bases and J gave up 5 bases, with 11 bases separating them. CDR1 is SGHVS and CDR2 is FQNEAQ in the germline V gene. CDR3 amino acids: CASSLARNDNNEQFF. CDR3 sequence (DNA): TGTGCCAGCAGCTTAGCTAGAAATGATAACAATGAGCAGTTCTTC.

This chain uses TRBV3-1 (or the pseudogene TRBV3-2) with TRBJ1-3; 7 bases line up with TRBD1. Germline lookup yields CDR1 LGHDT and CDR2 YNNKEL (reference sequence). CDR3 size: 16 residues. V lost 4 bases to trimming and J lost 0 bases; unmatched junction nucleotides: 6. CDR3 DNA sequence: TGTGCCAGCAGCCGCAGAGGGGGCCCCTCTGGAAACACCATATATTTT. This encodes CASSRRGGPSGNTIYF.

The chain couples TRBV18 to TRBJ2-7; 10 bases are shared with TRBD1. Trimming cost V 1 base and J 7 bases; bases outside gene matches: 4. The germline gives CDR1 KGHSH, CDR2 LQKENI. CDR3 length: 14 amino acids. This CDR3 reads CASSPRDRGSEQYF. The CDR3 coding sequence is TGTGCCAGCTCACCACGGGACAGGGGCTCGGAGCAGTACTTC.

In the case of this clone: Other DNA sequences within the sample encode an identical CDR3. The chain joins TRBV18 to TRBJ1-2; TRBD1 is a possible D gene (5 bases). Per germline, CDR1 KGHSH and CDR2 LQKENI. Trimming took off 3 bases at V and 5 bases at J, with 10 bases between the two ends. This CDR3 comprises 13 residues. CDR3 coding DNA: TGTGCCAGCTCACCGGACAACTTGTATGGCTACACCTTC. Its protein product is CASSPDNLYGYTF.

The chain combines TRBV2 with TRBJ1-1; the D gene is possibly TRBD1 (5 bases). The CDR3 length is 14 residues. The germline gives CDR1 SNHLY, CDR2 FYNNEI. The V end was cut by 6 bases, the J end by 2 bases, with 13 bases between. The CDR3 sequence: CASSRDESNTEAFF. The DNA of the CDR3 is TGTGCCAGCAGCAGGGATGAGAGTAACACTGAAGCTTTCTTT.

The genes are TRBV9 and TRBJ2-1, with 13 nucleotides matching TRBD2. Germline V gene lookup returns CDR1 SGDLS and CDR2 YYNGEE. The junction had 8 bases not matched to a gene; V was cut back by 2 bases and J by 9 bases. The CDR3 extends over 16 amino acids. Written as DNA, the CDR3 is TGTGCCAGCAGCGTCGGACTAGCGGGAGTAGGTGCTGAGCAGTTCTTC. It encodes CASSVGLAGVGAEQFF.

Only one count was recorded for this clone. V is TRBV7-9 and J is TRBJ1-1, with D perhaps TRBD1 (5 bases). The ends were cut back, 10 bases at V and 5 bases at J, with 14 bases in the middle. CDR3 length equals 12 residues. The germline CDR1 and CDR2 sequences are SEHNR and FQNEAQ (reference sequence). The CDR3 nucleotides read TGTGCCACCGGCGGGGGAGGGACTGAAGCTTTCTTT. Protein product: CATGGGGTEAFF. Variable domain in full (rest from reference TRBV7-9 and TRBJ1-1): DTGVSQNPRHKITKRGQNVTFRCDPISEHNRLYWYRQTLGQGPEFLTYFQNEAQLEKSRLLSDRFSAERPKGSFSTLEIQRTEQGDSAMYLCATGGGGTEAFFGQGTRLTVV.

This chain connects TRBV29-1 to TRBJ2-2; 7 bases match TRBD1. Trimming cost V 6 bases and J 5 bases; bases outside gene matches: 12. The length of the CDR3 is 15 residues. CDR1 SQVTM and CDR2 ANQGSEA come from the germline V gene. The CDR3 bases are TGCAGCGTCCCCCATGCACAGGGGAAGACCGGGGAGCTGTTTTTT. Translation gives CSVPHAQGKTGELFF.

The chain combines TRBV28 with TRBJ1-6; the D is unclear. Germline V lookup: CDR1 MDHEN, CDR2 SYDVKM. Trimming stripped 2 bases from V and 5 bases from J, with 10 bases between. This CDR3 contains 15 residues. CDR3 nucleotide sequence: TGTGCCAGCAGTTTAAGTTGGAGAAATAATTCACCCCTCCACTTT. This codes for CASSLSWRNNSPLHF. Full variable domain (missing parts from reference TRBV28 and TRBJ1-6): DVKVTQSSRYLVKRTGEKVFLECVQDMDHENMFWYRQDPGLGLRLIYFSYDVKMKEKGDIPEGYSVSREKKERFSLILESASTNQTSMYLCASSLSWRNNSPLHFGNGTRLTVT.

The gene calls are TRBV10-3 and TRBJ1-1; 7 bases map to TRBD1. CDR3 length: 13 residues. Germline V gives CDR1 ENHRY, CDR2 SYGVKD. V shed 10 bases, J shed 1 base, and the junction held 6 bases outside the gene matches. CDR3 coding DNA: TGTGCCACCAAGGGGGCAGCGAACACTGAAGCTTTCTTT. The encoded protein is CATKGAANTEAFF.

This chain uses TRBV29-1 with TRBJ1-5; D is ambiguous. Germline V CDR1 and CDR2: SQVTM, ANQGSEA. The germline V and J ends were trimmed by 4 bases and 1 base, with 8 bases remaining between them. The CDR3 totals 13 residues. This chain's CDR3 is CSVAVQSNQPQHF. The CDR3, as DNA: TGCAGCGTTGCTGTACAGAGCAATCAGCCCCAGCATTTT.

In its sample, this clone was seen once. V is TRBV5-4 and J is TRBJ2-3, with a possible D match to TRBD1 (5 bases). The germline V and J ends were trimmed by 1 base and 6 bases, with 12 bases remaining between them. In germline, CDR1 is SGHNT, CDR2 YYREEE (reference sequence). The CDR3 totals 14 residues. In nucleotides, the CDR3 is TGTGCCAGCAGCTTGCGGCAGGGCTCGGATACGCAGTATTTT. This gives the protein CASSLRQGSDTQYF.